Detailed here is one TCR beta chain. Looked up from germline, CDR1 is SGHVS and CDR2 is FNYEAQ. The length of the CDR3 is 14 residues. V dropped 1 base and J dropped 5 bases, with 10 bases sitting between them. This specimen belongs to a study of beta chain features in type 1 diabetes. Expressed TCRB transcripts were sequenced after all isolated RNA was converted to cDNA. Here immunoSEQ multiplex PCR was the method, and the copy in TCRdb shows in-frame clones only, minus some. The data hold under 400,000 clones, with about 19% observed a single time. Sequenced sample: naive CD4+ T cells from blood. The receptor comes from a woman in her late teens or twenties in good health. The V call is TRBV7-6, the J call TRBJ2-3; maybe TRBD2 (5 bases). CDR3 region: CASSLDSGGDTQYF. CDR3 nucleotide sequence: TGTGCCAGCAGCTTAGATTCTGGAGGAGATACGCAGTATTTT.